The rows below give T cell receptor beta chains drawn from one sample of a study of T cell responses to AZD1222 COVID-19 vaccine. Libraries were prepared by immunoSEQ multiplex PCR; TCRdb keeps only in-frame clonotypes and omits some of them. The sample has 85,000 to 130,000 clones, around 91% seen once. Material: peripheral blood, obtained on day 0 of AZD1222 vaccination. The receptors here all came from an adult in good health. The conserved cysteine and the conserved F or W are not part of the CDR3 here. The order of the fields is CDR3 protein, V gene, CDR3 length, J gene.

cdr3_aa: ASSPGTGAEAF
v_call: TRBV27
cdr3_length: 11
j_call: TRBJ1-1

cdr3_aa: ASSPGTFHYEQY
v_call: TRBV6-5
cdr3_length: 12
j_call: TRBJ2-7

cdr3_aa: ASSTRVDEQY
v_call: TRBV12-3/TRBV12-4
cdr3_length: 10
j_call: TRBJ2-7

cdr3_aa: ASSSQGGDYGYT
v_call: TRBV5-1
cdr3_length: 12
j_call: TRBJ1-2

cdr3_aa: ASRREWGGSTGELF
v_call: TRBV4-1
cdr3_length: 14
j_call: TRBJ2-2

cdr3_aa: ASSGLTSGGLIPLADTQY
v_call: TRBV6-6
cdr3_length: 18
j_call: TRBJ2-3

cdr3_aa: ASKKGGQGTEAF
v_call: TRBV21-1
cdr3_length: 12
j_call: TRBJ1-1

cdr3_aa: AWSVRSGLDLYQPQH
v_call: TRBV30
cdr3_length: 15
j_call: TRBJ1-5

cdr3_aa: SAGTGGGQPQH
v_call: TRBV29-1
cdr3_length: 11
j_call: TRBJ1-5

cdr3_aa: ASSQGAHYNYGYT
v_call: TRBV3-1/TRBV3-2
cdr3_length: 13
j_call: TRBJ1-2

cdr3_aa: ASSEMAGSPTEAF
v_call: TRBV6-1
cdr3_length: 13
j_call: TRBJ1-1

cdr3_aa: ASSPTGQGGNEQF
v_call: TRBV18
cdr3_length: 13
j_call: TRBJ2-1

cdr3_aa: ARSPRTSGAQETQY
v_call: TRBV5-3
cdr3_length: 14
j_call: TRBJ2-5

cdr3_aa: ASSPGTDTQY
v_call: TRBV6-5
cdr3_length: 10
j_call: TRBJ2-3

cdr3_aa: ASGLVQDRGGEKLF
v_call: TRBV12-5
cdr3_length: 14
j_call: TRBJ1-4

cdr3_aa: ASSFQPQASHNQPQH
v_call: TRBV7-8
cdr3_length: 15
j_call: TRBJ1-5

cdr3_aa: ASSLWDSYGYT
v_call: TRBV7-9
cdr3_length: 11
j_call: TRBJ1-2

cdr3_aa: ASSSTGTSYGYT
v_call: TRBV5-1
cdr3_length: 12
j_call: TRBJ1-2

cdr3_aa: ASSLMTGEEKLF
v_call: TRBV5-1
cdr3_length: 12
j_call: TRBJ1-4

cdr3_aa: ASSLTGQKNTEAF
v_call: TRBV7-6
cdr3_length: 13
j_call: TRBJ1-1

cdr3_aa: ASSPNVRGYT
v_call: TRBV18
cdr3_length: 10
j_call: TRBJ1-2

cdr3_aa: ASSSTGIGYGYT
v_call: TRBV19
cdr3_length: 12
j_call: TRBJ1-2

cdr3_aa: ASSLGTYTEAF
v_call: TRBV4-1
cdr3_length: 11
j_call: TRBJ1-1

cdr3_aa: ASSHGTNANNEQF
v_call: TRBV5-6
cdr3_length: 13
j_call: TRBJ2-1

cdr3_aa: ATRPRGNTGELF
v_call: TRBV15
cdr3_length: 12
j_call: TRBJ2-2

cdr3_aa: ASSPQSGGLEDTQY
v_call: TRBV7-8
cdr3_length: 14
j_call: TRBJ2-3